This TCR beta chain was sequenced in a study of human T cells and chemical hapten exposure. Study background: Diphenylcyclopropenone was applied weekly to patients' scalps across the roughly 23-week study. Points from the study as a whole: Versus controls, significantly more large CDR3 similarity clusters arose from expanded TCRs.

TCRdb reprocessed the RACE reads with MiXCR, giving one entry per CDR3 protein. Of fewer than 80,000 distinct CDR3 sequences in the sample, approximately 11% were seen once. This CDR3 comprises 13 residues. The trim removed 2 bases at V and 7 bases at J, leaving 3 bases unmatched. From germline, CDR1 is SQVTM and CDR2 ANQGSEA. Time point reported: patch test 3, about 24 weeks after DPC sensitization. Treatment: therapeutic diphenylcyclopropenone sensitization with weekly scalp DPC. Concerning this clonotype itself: Its target is unknown.

This sequence was found in a woman aged 25 to 45 with alopecia areata. Some clones in this sample may be carry-over from other donors' samples. The chain has TRBV29-1 and TRBJ2-7; 12 bases fit TRBD2. This specimen consisted of whole blood, obtained in connection with sensitization to the hapten diphenylcyclopropenone (DPC). The CDR3 DNA reads as TGCAGCGTTGAACGACTAGCGGGAGAGGAGCAGTACTTC. It specifies CSVERLAGEEQYF.